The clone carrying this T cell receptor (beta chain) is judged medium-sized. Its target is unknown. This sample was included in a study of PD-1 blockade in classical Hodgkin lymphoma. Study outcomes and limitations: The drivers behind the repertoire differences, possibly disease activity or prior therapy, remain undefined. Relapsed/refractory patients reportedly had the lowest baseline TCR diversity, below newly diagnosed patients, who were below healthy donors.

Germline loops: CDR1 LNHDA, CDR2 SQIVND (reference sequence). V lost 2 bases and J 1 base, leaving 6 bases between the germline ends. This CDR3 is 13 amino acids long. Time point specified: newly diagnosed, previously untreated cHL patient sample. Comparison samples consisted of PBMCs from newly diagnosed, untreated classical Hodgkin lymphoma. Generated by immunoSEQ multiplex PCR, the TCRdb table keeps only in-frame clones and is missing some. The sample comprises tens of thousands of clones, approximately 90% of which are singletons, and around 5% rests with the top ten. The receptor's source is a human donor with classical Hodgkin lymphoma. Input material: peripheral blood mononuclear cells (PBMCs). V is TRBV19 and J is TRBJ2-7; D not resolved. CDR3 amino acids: CASSIRHSYEQYF. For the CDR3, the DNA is TGTGCCAGTAGTATACGGCATTCCTACGAGCAGTACTTC.